These T cell receptor beta chains were read from a single sample in a study of cytomegalovirus exposure and HLA in healthy donors. TCRdb keeps only in-frame clones here, not all; method: immunoSEQ multiplex PCR. The data contain roughly 120,000 clones, 8.5% to 9% of them singletons. Sequencing was performed on PBMCs. All receptors come from a woman aged 40 to 50 in good health and CMV-seropositive. Both conserved end residues are part of each CDR3. D genes are given only for firm matches. Expanded clones get a size class; other rows say once, few or many, or leave the size out.

TRBV7-3	few	TRBJ2-7	TRBD1	TGTGCCAGCAGCCTCCGACAGGGCTACGAGCAGTACTTC	CASSLRQGYEQYF
TRBV4-1	NA	TRBJ1-2	NA	TGCGCCAGCAGCCAAGAATTCCGGGGAGCTAACTATGGCTACACCTTC	CASSQEFRGANYGYTF
TRBV6-5	NA	TRBJ1-5	NA	TGTGCCTGCGGGGACGGAAGCAATCAGCCCCAGCATTTT	CACGDGSNQPQHF
TRBV11-2	NA	TRBJ1-1	NA	TGTGCCAGCAGCTTAGATTACGGGGTAAACACTGAAGCTTTCTTT	CASSLDYGVNTEAFF
TRBV6-1	NA	TRBJ2-3	TRBD2	TGTGCCAGCAGTGAGCGGGGGAACCCAGATACGCAGTATTTT	CASSERGNPDTQYF
TRBV5-5	NA	TRBJ2-1	NA	TGTGCCAGCAGCTTGGGTGAGCATGAGCAGTTCTTC	CASSLGEHEQFF
TRBV7-3	few	TRBJ2-3	NA	TGTGCCAGCAGCCCCGCAAGGCAGGGCACAGATACGCAGTATTTT	CASSPARQGTDTQYF
TRBV27	NA	TRBJ2-3	TRBD1	TGTGCCAGCAGTTTATCGGGGGACAGGGGCACAGATACGCAGTATTTT	CASSLSGDRGTDTQYF
TRBV19	few	TRBJ1-5	TRBD1	TGTGCCAGTACCAGGACAGGGGGTTCTCAGCCCCAGCATTTT	CASTRTGGSQPQHF
TRBV25-1	few	TRBJ2-7	NA	TGTGCCAGCAGCGGAAAGGAGCGATACGAGCAGTACTTC	CASSGKERYEQYF
TRBV13	NA	TRBJ2-7	NA	TGTGCCGGCAGCGCCCGGGCCTACGAGCAGTACTTC	CAGSARAYEQYF
TRBV6-6	few	TRBJ1-5	NA	TGTGCCAGCAGCTCAAGTCGGCAGCCCCAGCATTTT	CASSSSRQPQHF
TRBV5-1	few	TRBJ2-2	TRBD1	TGCGCCAGCAGCTTGGCGGGACAGGGGGGGTCCACCGGGGAGCTGTTTTTT	CASSLAGQGGSTGELFF
TRBV2	NA	TRBJ2-4	NA	TGTGCCAGCAAAAGGACAGAAGCCAAAAACATTCAGTACTTC	CASKRTEAKNIQYF